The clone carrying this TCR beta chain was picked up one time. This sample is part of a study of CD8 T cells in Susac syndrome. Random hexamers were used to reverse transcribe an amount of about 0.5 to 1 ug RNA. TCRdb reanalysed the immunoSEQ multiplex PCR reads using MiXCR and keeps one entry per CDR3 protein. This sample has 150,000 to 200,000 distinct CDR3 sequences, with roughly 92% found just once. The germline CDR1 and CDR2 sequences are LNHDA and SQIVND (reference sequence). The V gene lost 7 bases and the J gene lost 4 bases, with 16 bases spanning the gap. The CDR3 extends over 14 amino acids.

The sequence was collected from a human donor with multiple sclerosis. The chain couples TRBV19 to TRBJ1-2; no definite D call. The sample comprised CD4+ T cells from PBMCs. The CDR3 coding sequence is TGTGCCAGTATAACGAGAGGGCGACCCTATGGCTACACCTTC. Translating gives CASITRGRPYGYTF.